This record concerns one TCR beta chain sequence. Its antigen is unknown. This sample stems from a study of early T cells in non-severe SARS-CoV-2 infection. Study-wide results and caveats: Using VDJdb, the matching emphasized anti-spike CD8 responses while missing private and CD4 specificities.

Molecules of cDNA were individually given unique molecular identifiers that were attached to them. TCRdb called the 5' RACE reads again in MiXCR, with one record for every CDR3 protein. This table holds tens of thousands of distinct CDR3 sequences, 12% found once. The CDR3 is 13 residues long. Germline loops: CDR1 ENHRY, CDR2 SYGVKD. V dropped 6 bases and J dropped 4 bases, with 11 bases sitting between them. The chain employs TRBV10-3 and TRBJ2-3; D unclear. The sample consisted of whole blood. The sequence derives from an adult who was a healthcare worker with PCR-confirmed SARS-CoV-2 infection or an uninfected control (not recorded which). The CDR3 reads CAISVPRSDTQYF. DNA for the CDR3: TGTGCCATCAGCGTTCCCCGCTCAGATACGCAGTATTTT.